This T cell receptor (beta chain) was retrieved from a study of blood T cell repertoires in COVID-19. Overall study context: Sample material is recorded as cDNA or gDNA derived from T cells, B-cell-depleted T cells, or PBMCs.

In the original processing: Estimates of nucleated cell counts were drawn from the amplification of reference gene primers. Only in-frame clones appear in the TCRdb table, and some are missing; sequencing was by immunoSEQ multiplex PCR. The V and J calls and clone size were taken over from that table, and D and trimming were inferred from the DNA. The sample lists roughly 120,000 clones, more than 80% occurring once. Per the germline V gene, CDR1 is MNHEY and CDR2 is SVGAGI. V dropped 6 bases and J dropped 5 bases, with 19 bases sitting between them. The CDR3 totals 15 residues. Seattle cases were enrolled at active infection and followed longitudinally.

The V and J genes are TRBV6-5 and TRBJ1-1; maybe TRBD1 (6 bases). The TCR originated in a woman of 80 years or more with COVID-19, enrolled during active disease. The specimen sequenced was peripheral blood. The CDR3 here is CASSLGWGGATEAFF. CDR3 nucleotide sequence: TGTGCCAGCAGCCTCGGCTGGGGGGGCGCAACTGAAGCTTTCTTT.